This TCR beta chain appears in the sequencing data of a study of blood T cell repertoires in COVID-19. The germline V gene has CDR1 SNHLY and CDR2 FYNNEI. The V gene end was trimmed by 6 bases and the J gene end by 5 bases; junction bases not matched to a gene: 12. The CDR3 is 15 residues long. The method was immunoSEQ multiplex PCR; TCRdb's version includes in-frame clones alone and lacks a portion of them. The repertoire holds approximately 470,000 clones, with approximately 83% as singletons. The source material was peripheral blood. The sequence came from a human donor in a cohort sampled during active COVID-19. The chain recombines TRBV2 with TRBJ1-2; 7 nucleotides agree with TRBD1. The CDR3: CASSGFRGEDYGYTF. CDR3 sequence (DNA): TGTGCCAGCAGCGGCTTCAGGGGGGAAGATTATGGCTACACCTTC. The entire variable domain, with the rest obtained from reference TRBV2 and TRBJ1-2, is as follows: EPEVTQTPSHQVTQMGQEVILRCVPISNHLYFYWYRQILGQKVEFLVSFYNNEISEKSEIFDDQFSVERPDGSNFTLKIRSTKLEDSAMYFCASSGFRGEDYGYTFGSGTRLTVV.